This T cell receptor beta chain was obtained from a study of T cell responses to AZD1222 COVID-19 vaccine. At the level of the study: Analyses pooled second doses at about 4 or about 12 weeks.

The data were produced by immunoSEQ multiplex PCR, yet TCRdb's version contains in-frame clones alone and is incomplete. The data show roughly 96,000 clones, nearly 90% seen once. Study-wide results and limits: Targets within unmutated variant regions were reportedly found for nearly half of spike-specific TCRs. Donors were largely white British and mainly female; clonal diversity was possibly underestimated.

A remark on this clone: What it recognizes is unknown.

In germline, CDR1 is LNHDA, CDR2 SQIVND (reference sequence). There are 14 residues in the CDR3. V gave up 3 bases and J gave up 4 bases; unmatched junction bases: 4. The chain joins TRBV19 to TRBJ1-2; 8 nucleotides agree with TRBD1. The specimen comprised peripheral blood, sampled on day 0 of AZD1222 vaccination. This TCR was sampled from an adult in good health. The DNA for the CDR3 is TGTGCCAGTAGTATCGCAGGGGGCAGCTATGGCTACACCTTC. Its translation is CASSIAGGSYGYTF.